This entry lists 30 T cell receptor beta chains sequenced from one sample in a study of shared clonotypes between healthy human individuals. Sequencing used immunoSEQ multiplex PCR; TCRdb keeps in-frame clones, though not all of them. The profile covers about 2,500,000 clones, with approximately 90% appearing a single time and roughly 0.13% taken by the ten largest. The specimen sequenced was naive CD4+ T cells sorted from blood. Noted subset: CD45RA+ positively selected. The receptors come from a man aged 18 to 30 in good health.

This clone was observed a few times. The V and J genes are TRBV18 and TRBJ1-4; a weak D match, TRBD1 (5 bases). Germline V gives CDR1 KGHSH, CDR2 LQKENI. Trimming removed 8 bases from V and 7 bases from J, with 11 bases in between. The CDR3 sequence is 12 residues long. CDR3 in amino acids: CASAMGGEKLFF. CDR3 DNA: TGTGCCAGCGCAATGGGGGGTGAAAAACTGTTTTTT.

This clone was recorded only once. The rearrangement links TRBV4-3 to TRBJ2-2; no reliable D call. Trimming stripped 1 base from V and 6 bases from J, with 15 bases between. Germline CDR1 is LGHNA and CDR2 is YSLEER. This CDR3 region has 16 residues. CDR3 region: CASSQARLVAAGELFF. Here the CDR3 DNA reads TGCGCCAGCAGCCAAGCGCGCCTAGTCGCGGCCGGGGAGCTGTTTTTT.

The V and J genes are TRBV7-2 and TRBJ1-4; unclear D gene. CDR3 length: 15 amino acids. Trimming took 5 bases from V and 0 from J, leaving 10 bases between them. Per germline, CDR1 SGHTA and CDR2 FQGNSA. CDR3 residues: CASSKMSATNEKLFF. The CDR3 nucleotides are TGTGCCAGCAGCAAAATGAGTGCAACTAATGAAAAACTGTTTTTT.

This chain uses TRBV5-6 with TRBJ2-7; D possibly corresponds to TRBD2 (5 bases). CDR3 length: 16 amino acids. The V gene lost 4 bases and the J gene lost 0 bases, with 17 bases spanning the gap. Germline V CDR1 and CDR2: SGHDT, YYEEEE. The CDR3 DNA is TGTGCCAGCAGCCCCCTAAGCGGTCTCAGCTCCTACGAGCAGTACTTC. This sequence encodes CASSPLSGLSSYEQYF.

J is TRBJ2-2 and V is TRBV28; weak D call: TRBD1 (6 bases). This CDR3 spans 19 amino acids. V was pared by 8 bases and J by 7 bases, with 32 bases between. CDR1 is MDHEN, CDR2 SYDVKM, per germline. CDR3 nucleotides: TGTGCCAGCTCCGGGTCGGAATCCCCCTTAACAGGGAACGACGGGGAGCTGTTTTTT. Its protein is CASSGSESPLTGNDGELFF.

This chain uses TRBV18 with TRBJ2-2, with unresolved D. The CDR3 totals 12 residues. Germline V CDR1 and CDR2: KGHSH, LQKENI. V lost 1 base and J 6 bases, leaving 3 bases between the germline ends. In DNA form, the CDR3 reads TGTGCCAGCTCACCACAACCCGGGGAGCTGTTTTTT. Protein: CASSPQPGELFF.

The CDR3 spells CASSVEGHLSYEQYF. The CDR3 bases are TGTGCCAGCAGCGTAGAGGGACACCTCTCCTACGAGCAGTACTTC. The V and J genes are TRBV9 and TRBJ2-7; D is possibly TRBD1 (6 bases). Trimming stripped 0 bases from V and 0 bases from J, with 10 bases between. Germline CDR1 is SGDLS and CDR2 is YYNGEE. This CDR3 has 15 amino acids.

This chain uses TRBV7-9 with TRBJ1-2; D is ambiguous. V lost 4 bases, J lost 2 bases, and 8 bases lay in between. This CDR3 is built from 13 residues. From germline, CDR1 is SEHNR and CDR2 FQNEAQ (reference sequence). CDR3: CASSSGTNYGYTF. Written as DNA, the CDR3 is TGTGCCAGCAGCTCCGGCACGAACTATGGCTACACCTTC.

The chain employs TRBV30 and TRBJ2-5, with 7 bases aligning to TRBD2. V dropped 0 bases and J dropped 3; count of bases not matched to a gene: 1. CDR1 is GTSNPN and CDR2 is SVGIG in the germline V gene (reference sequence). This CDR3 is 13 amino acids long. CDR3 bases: TGTGCCTGGAGTGTACTAGCGAAAGAGACCCAGTACTTC. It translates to CAWSVLAKETQYF. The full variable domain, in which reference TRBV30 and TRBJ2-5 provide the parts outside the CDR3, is SQTIHQWPATLVQPVGSPLSLECTVEGTSNPNLYWYRQAAGRGLQLLFYSVGIGQISSEVPQNLSASRPQDRQFILSSKKLLLSDSGFYLCAWSVLAKETQYFGPGTRLLVL.

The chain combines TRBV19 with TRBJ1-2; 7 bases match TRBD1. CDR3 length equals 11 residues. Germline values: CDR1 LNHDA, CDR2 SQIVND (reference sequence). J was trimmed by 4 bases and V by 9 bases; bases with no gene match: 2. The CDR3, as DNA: TGTGCCAGCAGGGGGATCTATGGCTACACCTTC. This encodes CASRGIYGYTF.

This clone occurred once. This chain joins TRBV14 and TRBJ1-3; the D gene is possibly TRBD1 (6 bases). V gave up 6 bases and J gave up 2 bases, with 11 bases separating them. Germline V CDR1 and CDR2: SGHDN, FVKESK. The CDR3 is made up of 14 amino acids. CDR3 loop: CASRRQGTGNTIYF. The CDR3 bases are TGTGCCAGCAGGCGGCAGGGGACTGGAAACACCATATATTTT.

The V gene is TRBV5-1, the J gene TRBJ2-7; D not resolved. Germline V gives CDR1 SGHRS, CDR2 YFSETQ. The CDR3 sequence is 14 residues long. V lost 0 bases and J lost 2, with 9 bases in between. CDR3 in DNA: TGCGCCAGCAGCTTGGGAGAGCCCCCCTACGAGCAGTACTTC. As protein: CASSLGEPPYEQYF.

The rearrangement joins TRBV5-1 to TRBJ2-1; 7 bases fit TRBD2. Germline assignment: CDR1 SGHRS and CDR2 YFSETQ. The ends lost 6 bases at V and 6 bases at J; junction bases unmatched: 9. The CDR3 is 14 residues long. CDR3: CASTFGGSGNEQFF. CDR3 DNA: TGCGCCAGCACCTTCGGCGGGAGTGGCAATGAGCAGTTCTTC.

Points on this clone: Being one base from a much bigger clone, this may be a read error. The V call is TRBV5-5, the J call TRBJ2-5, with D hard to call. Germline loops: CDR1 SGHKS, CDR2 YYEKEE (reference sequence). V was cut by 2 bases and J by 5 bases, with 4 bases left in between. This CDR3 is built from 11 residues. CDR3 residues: CASSFGETQYF. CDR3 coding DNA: TGTGCCAGCAGCTTTGGGGAGACCCAGTACTTC. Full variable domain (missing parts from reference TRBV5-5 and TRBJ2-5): DAGVTQSPTHLIKTRGQQVTLRCSPISGHKSVSWYQQVLGQGPQFIFQYYEKEERGRGNFPDRFSARQFPNYSSELNVNALLLGDSALYLCASSFGETQYFGPGTRLLVL.

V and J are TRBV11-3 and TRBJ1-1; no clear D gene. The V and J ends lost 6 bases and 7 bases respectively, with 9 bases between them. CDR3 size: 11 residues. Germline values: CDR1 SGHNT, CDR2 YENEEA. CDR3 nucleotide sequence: TGTGCCAGCAGACAACGGGGTGAAGCTTTCTTT. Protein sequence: CASRQRGEAFF.

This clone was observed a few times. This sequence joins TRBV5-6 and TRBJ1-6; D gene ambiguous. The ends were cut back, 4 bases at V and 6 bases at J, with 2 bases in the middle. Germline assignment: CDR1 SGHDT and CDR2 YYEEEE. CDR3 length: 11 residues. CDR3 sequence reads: CASSRNSPLHF. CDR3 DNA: TGTGCCAGCAGCCGTAATTCACCCCTCCACTTT.

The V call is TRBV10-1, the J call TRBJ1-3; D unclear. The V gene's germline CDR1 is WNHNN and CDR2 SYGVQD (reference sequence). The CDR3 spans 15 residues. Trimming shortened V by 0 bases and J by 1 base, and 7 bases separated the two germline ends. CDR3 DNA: TGCGCCAGCAGTGAGTCCGGCAAGTCTGGAAACACCATATATTTT. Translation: CASSESGKSGNTIYF.

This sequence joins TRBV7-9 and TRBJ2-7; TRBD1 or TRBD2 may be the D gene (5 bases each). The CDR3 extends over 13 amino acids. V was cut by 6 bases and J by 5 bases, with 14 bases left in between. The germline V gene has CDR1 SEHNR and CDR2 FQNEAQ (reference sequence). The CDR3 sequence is CASSQPGPHEQYF. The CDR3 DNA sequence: TGTGCCAGCAGTCAACCGGGACCTCACGAGCAGTACTTC. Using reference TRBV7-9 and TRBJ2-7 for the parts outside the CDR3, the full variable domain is DTGVSQNPRHKITKRGQNVTFRCDPISEHNRLYWYRQTLGQGPEFLTYFQNEAQLEKSRLLSDRFSAERPKGSFSTLEIQRTEQGDSAMYLCASSQPGPHEQYFGPGTRLTVT.

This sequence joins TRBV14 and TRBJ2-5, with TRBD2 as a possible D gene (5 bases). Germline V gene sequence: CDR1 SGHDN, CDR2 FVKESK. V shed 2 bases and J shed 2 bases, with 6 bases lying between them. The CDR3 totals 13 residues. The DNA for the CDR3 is TGTGCCAGCAGCCAATGGGAGCAAGAGACCCAGTACTTC. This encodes CASSQWEQETQYF.

The CDR3 region has the DNA TGTGCCTGGAGTACTCGGGACAGGGTAGGCTATGGCTACACCTTC. The encoded protein is CAWSTRDRVGYGYTF. This chain uses TRBV30 with TRBJ1-2, with 9 bases identical to TRBD1. This CDR3 has 15 amino acids. Germline V lookup: CDR1 GTSNPN, CDR2 SVGIG (reference sequence). V was pared by 2 bases and J by 4 bases, with 8 bases of the junction left unmatched. The entire variable domain, with the rest obtained from reference TRBV30 and TRBJ1-2, is as follows: SQTIHQWPATLVQPVGSPLSLECTVEGTSNPNLYWYRQAAGRGLQLLFYSVGIGQISSEVPQNLSASRPQDRQFILSSKKLLLSDSGFYLCAWSTRDRVGYGYTFGSGTRLTVV.

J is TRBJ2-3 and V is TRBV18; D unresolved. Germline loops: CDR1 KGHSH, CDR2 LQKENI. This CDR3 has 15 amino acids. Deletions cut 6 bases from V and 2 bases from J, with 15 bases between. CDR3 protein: CASSRALQFTDTQYF. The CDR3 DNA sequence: TGTGCCAGCTCCCGGGCGTTGCAATTCACAGATACGCAGTATTTT.

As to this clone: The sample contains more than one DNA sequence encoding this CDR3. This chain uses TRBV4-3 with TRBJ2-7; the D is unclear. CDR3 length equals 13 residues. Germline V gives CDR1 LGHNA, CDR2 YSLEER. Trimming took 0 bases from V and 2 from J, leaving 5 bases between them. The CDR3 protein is CASSQEPAYEQYF. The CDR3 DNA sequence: TGCGCCAGCAGCCAAGAACCGGCCTACGAGCAGTACTTC.

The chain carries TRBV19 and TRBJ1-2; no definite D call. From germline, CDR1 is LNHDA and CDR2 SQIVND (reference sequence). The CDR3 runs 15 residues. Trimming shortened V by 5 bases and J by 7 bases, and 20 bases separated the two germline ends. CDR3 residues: CASSSGHLRDLGYTF. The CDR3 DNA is TGTGCCAGTAGTTCCGGCCACCTTAGAGACCTTGGCTACACCTTC.

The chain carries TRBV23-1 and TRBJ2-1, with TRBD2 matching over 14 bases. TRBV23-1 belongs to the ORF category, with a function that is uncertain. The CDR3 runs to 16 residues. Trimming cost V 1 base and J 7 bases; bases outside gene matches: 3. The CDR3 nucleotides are TGCGCCAGCAGTCAATGGGGACTAGCGGGAGATAATGAGCAGTTCTTC. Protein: CASSQWGLAGDNEQFF.

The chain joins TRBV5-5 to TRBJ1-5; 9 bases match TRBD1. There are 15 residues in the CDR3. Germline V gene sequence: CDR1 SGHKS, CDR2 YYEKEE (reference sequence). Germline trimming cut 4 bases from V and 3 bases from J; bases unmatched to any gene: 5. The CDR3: CASSPWDRVNQPQHF. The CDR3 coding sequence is TGTGCCAGCAGCCCCTGGGACAGGGTCAATCAGCCCCAGCATTTT.

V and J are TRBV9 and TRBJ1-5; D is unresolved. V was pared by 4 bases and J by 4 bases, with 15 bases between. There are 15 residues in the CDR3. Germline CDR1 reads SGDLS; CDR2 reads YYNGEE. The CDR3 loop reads CASSLDGLGNQPQHF. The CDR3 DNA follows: TGTGCCAGCAGCCTCGACGGTCTCGGGAATCAGCCCCAGCATTTT.

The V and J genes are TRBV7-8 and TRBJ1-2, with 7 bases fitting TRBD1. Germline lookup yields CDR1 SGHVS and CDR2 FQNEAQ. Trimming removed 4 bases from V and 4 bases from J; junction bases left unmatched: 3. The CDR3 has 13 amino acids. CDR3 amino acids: CASSSDRAYGYTF. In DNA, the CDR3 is TGTGCCAGCAGCTCTGACAGGGCCTATGGCTACACCTTC.

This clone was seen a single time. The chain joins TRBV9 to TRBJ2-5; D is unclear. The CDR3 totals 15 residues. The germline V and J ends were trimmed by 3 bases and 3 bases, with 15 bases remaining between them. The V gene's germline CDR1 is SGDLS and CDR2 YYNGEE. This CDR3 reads CASSGNPWTEETQYF. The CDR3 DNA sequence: TGTGCCAGCAGCGGGAACCCATGGACCGAAGAGACCCAGTACTTC.

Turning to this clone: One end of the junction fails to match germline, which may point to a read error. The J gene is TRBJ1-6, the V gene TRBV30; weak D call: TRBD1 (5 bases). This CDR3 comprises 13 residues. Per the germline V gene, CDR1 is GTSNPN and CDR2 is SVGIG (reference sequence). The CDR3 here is CAGGKDSNSPLHF. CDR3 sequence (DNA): TGCGCTGGGGGGAAAGACTCCAATTCACCCCTCCACTTT.

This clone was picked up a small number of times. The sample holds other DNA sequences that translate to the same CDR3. CDR3 nucleotides: TGCGCCAGCAGCTTGGGGGCGAACACCGGGGAGCTGTTTTTT. Residues: CASSLGANTGELFF. The chain recombines TRBV5-1 with TRBJ2-2; D gene unclear. V was pared by 0 bases and J by 0 bases, with 3 bases between. The CDR3 has 14 amino acids. Germline V CDR1 and CDR2: SGHRS, YFSETQ.